The next 31 T cell receptor beta chains were all read from a single sample in a study of cytomegalovirus exposure and HLA in healthy donors (dated by TCRdb to 2016 to 2017). Library preparation employed the immunoSEQ multiplex PCR assay. For the multiplex PCR, a mixture combining 60 forward primers for TCR Vbeta segments and 13 reverse primers for TCR Jbeta segments was used. TCRdb took over this immuneACCESS table, retaining in-frame rearrangements with V and J assigned. Such tables are incomplete; in checked studies, under half of the missing clones stem from an unresolved V gene, and the remainder is unexplained. For this sample there are 90,000 to 120,000 clones; around 77% appear just once. The top ten constitute about 2% of the sample. The sample taken for sequencing was PBMCs. The receptor source for this set is a man aged 18 to 29 in good health and CMV-seronegative.

The V call is TRBV7-9, the J call TRBJ2-1; weak D call: TRBD2 (5 bases). This CDR3 has 12 residues. CDR1 is SEHNR and CDR2 is FQNEAQ in the germline V gene (reference sequence). V gave up 0 bases and J gave up 12 bases, with 9 bases separating them. This chain's CDR3 is CASSLALGGQFF. The CDR3, as DNA: TGTGCCAGCAGCTTAGCCCTTGGAGGGCAGTTCTTC.

This clone was recorded a few times. The rearrangement links TRBV13 to TRBJ1-6, with TRBD1 as a possible D gene (5 bases). V shed 0 bases and J shed 11 bases, with 17 bases lying between them. The CDR3 runs 16 residues. CDR1 is PRHDT, CDR2 FYEKMQ, per germline (reference sequence). The CDR3: CASSLGLGDGSTPLHF. In DNA form, the CDR3 reads TGTGCCAGCAGCTTAGGCCTAGGGGACGGGAGTACACCCCTCCACTTT. Combining the CDR3 with reference TRBV13 and TRBJ1-6 gives the whole variable domain AAGVIQSPRHLIKEKRETATLKCYPIPRHDTVYWYQQGPGQDPQFLISFYEKMQSDKGSIPDRFSAQQFSDYHSELNMSSLELGDSALYFCASSLGLGDGSTPLHFGNGTRLTVT.

J is TRBJ1-5 and V is TRBV6-6, with D possibly TRBD1 on 6 matching bases. CDR3 length: 14 amino acids. The germline CDR1 and CDR2 sequences are MNHNY and SVGAGI (reference sequence). V lost 2 bases and J 4 bases, leaving 9 bases between the germline ends. CDR3 sequence: CASSYMRGNQPQHF. Written as DNA, the CDR3 is TGTGCCAGCAGTTACATGAGGGGGAATCAGCCCCAGCATTTT.

The chain links TRBV7-6 to TRBJ2-1; TRBD2 matches at 11 bases. The germline CDR1 and CDR2 sequences are SGHVS and FNYEAQ. The CDR3 sequence is 15 residues long. Trimming cost V 5 bases and J 6 bases; bases outside gene matches: 6. The CDR3 loop reads CASSQTSGGFNEQFF. The DNA for the CDR3 is TGTGCCAGCAGCCAAACTAGCGGGGGTTTCAATGAGCAGTTCTTC.

V usage is TRBV10-3 and J usage is TRBJ2-6; TRBD1 matches 8 bases. Germline V gene lookup returns CDR1 ENHRY and CDR2 SYGVKD. This CDR3 region has 19 residues. Trimming cost V 6 bases and J 2 bases; bases outside gene matches: 15. CDR3 amino acids: CAIRGDGGSQGAGANVLTF. CDR3 bases: TGTGCCATCAGGGGGGATGGGGGGTCACAGGGGGCTGGGGCCAACGTCCTGACTTTC.

This chain links TRBV29-1 with TRBJ2-1; no clear D. CDR1 SQVTM and CDR2 ANQGSEA come from the germline V gene. Trimming took 4 bases from V and 8 from J, leaving 9 bases between them. This CDR3 comprises 11 residues. CDR3 bases: TGCAGCGTTGGCCAGAACCATGAGCAGTTCTTC. This codes for CSVGQNHEQFF.

The genes are TRBV6-5 and TRBJ2-1, with D perhaps matching TRBD1 (6 bases). The V end lost 2 bases, the J end lost 6 bases, and 11 bases lay between the germline ends. The germline V gene encodes CDR1 MNHEY and CDR2 SVGAGI. The CDR3 spans 14 residues. The CDR3 here is CASSYEGVVNEQFF. The CDR3 nucleotides read TGTGCCAGCAGTTACGAGGGGGTCGTCAATGAGCAGTTCTTC.

This sequence joins TRBV4-1 and TRBJ1-1, with a possible D match to TRBD1 (5 bases). V shed 4 bases and J shed 11 bases, with 26 bases lying between them. The CDR3 loop spans 16 amino acids. CDR1 is MGHRA, CDR2 YSYEKL, per germline. The CDR3 sequence: CASSPMTRGGHKGAFF. DNA for the CDR3: TGCGCCAGCAGCCCCATGACGCGGGGAGGCCACAAGGGGGCTTTCTTT.

The chain recombines TRBV5-6 with TRBJ1-5; D is possibly TRBD1 (6 bases). Trimming took 3 bases from V and 8 from J, leaving 9 bases between them. CDR3 size: 12 residues. Germline lookup yields CDR1 SGHDT and CDR2 YYEEEE. The CDR3 DNA sequence: TGTGCCAGCAGCTCTCAGGGGAAGCCCCAGCATTTT. It yields the protein CASSSQGKPQHF.

This chain joins TRBV2 and TRBJ2-5, with 9 bases fitting TRBD1. The V gene end was trimmed by 1 base and the J gene end by 5 bases; junction bases not matched to a gene: 5. CDR1 is SNHLY and CDR2 is FYNNEI in the germline V gene. The length of the CDR3 is 15 residues. CDR3: CASSEDRGRGETQYF. The DNA of the CDR3 is TGTGCCAGCAGTGAAGACAGGGGGCGCGGGGAGACCCAGTACTTC.

In this sample, this clone turned up a few times. The chain couples TRBV6-5 to TRBJ2-7; 8 nucleotides line up with TRBD2. Germline trimming cut 7 bases from V and 0 bases from J; bases unmatched to any gene: 5. CDR1 and CDR2 (germline): MNHEY, SVGAGI. The CDR3 runs to 14 residues. CDR3 nucleotides: TGTGCCAGCAATTGTAGCGGGGACTCCTACGAGCAGTACTTC. Protein product: CASNCSGDSYEQYF.

The chain is built from TRBV7-2 and TRBJ2-4; TRBD1 is a possible D gene (5 bases). The CDR3 extends over 15 amino acids. The ends were cut back, 5 bases at V and 0 bases at J, with 11 bases in the middle. Germline V CDR1 and CDR2: SGHTA, FQGNSA. For the CDR3, the DNA is TGTGCCAGCAGCCCCCCAGGGCTAGCCAAAAACATTCAGTACTTC. Translation gives CASSPPGLAKNIQYF.

This chain uses TRBV5-6 with TRBJ1-5; 7 nucleotides align to TRBD1. There are 15 residues in the CDR3. V trimming: 3 bases; J trimming: 0 bases; junction bases outside the gene matches: 3. The V gene's germline CDR1 is SGHDT and CDR2 YYEEEE. CDR3 amino acids: CASSSGTASNQPQHF. The CDR3 DNA sequence: TGTGCCAGCAGCTCCGGGACAGCTAGCAATCAGCCCCAGCATTTT.

This clone was recorded only once. J is TRBJ1-2 and V is TRBV28; D not certain. The germline CDR1 and CDR2 sequences are MDHEN and SYDVKM. Trimming left V 6 bases short and J 7 bases short, with 12 bases between. The CDR3 sequence is 12 residues long. CDR3 sequence: CASSRERGGYTF. CDR3 coding DNA: TGTGCCAGCAGCCGCGAGCGCGGTGGCTACACCTTC.

J is TRBJ1-1 and V is TRBV4-1; no clear D. With 0 bases removed from V and 3 bases from J, the gap between germline ends came to 11 bases. Germline-derived CDR1 and CDR2 are MGHRA and YSYEKL. CDR3 size: 15 residues. The CDR3 DNA reads as TGCGCCAGCAGCCAAGACCCCGGGGATGACACTGAAGCTTTCTTT. It encodes CASSQDPGDDTEAFF.

The chain couples TRBV11-2 to TRBJ2-1; no firm D call. Trimming stripped 3 bases from V and 7 bases from J, with 16 bases between. This CDR3 is built from 15 residues. Germline V gene lookup returns CDR1 SGHAT and CDR2 FQNNGV. CDR3 region: CASSLLTVIWNEQFF. The CDR3 DNA follows: TGTGCCAGCAGCTTGCTAACGGTTATTTGGAATGAGCAGTTCTTC.

This chain links TRBV4-2 with TRBJ2-2; D is undetermined. CDR3 size: 14 residues. Germline V gene sequence: CDR1 LGHNA, CDR2 YNFKEQ. The V and J ends lost 7 bases and 6 bases respectively, with 15 bases between them. The CDR3 protein is CASTPRVPPGELFF. CDR3 DNA: TGTGCCAGCACCCCGCGTGTGCCCCCCGGGGAGCTGTTTTTT.

The V gene is TRBV5-1, the J gene TRBJ2-5, with TRBD2 as a possible D gene (6 bases). V was pared by 0 bases and J by 5 bases, with 11 bases between. The CDR3 is 14 amino acids. Germline values: CDR1 SGHRS, CDR2 YFSETQ. The CDR3 sequence is CASSLDRGLETQYF. In nucleotides, the CDR3 is TGCGCCAGCAGCTTGGATCGGGGGTTGGAGACCCAGTACTTC.

The rearrangement joins TRBV2 to TRBJ2-7, with 9 bases matching TRBD1. The CDR3 has 15 amino acids. Trimming took 5 bases from V and 3 from J; bases not matched to a gene: 8. Germline V gives CDR1 SNHLY, CDR2 FYNNEI. The CDR3, as DNA: TGTGCCAGCAGTATGATGTGGGACAGGGACTACGAGCAGTACTTC. Translating it yields CASSMMWDRDYEQYF.

In its sample, this clone was seen once. The chain carries TRBV29-1 and TRBJ2-5; 8 bases fit TRBD1. V shed 1 base and J 7 bases; nucleotides not matched to a gene: 11. The CDR3 is made up of 15 amino acids. The germline V gene encodes CDR1 SQVTM and CDR2 ANQGSEA. CDR3 in amino acids: CSVEGDRPDTWTQYF. CDR3 nucleotide sequence: TGCAGCGTTGAAGGGGACAGGCCGGATACGTGGACCCAGTACTTC.

The genes are TRBV20-1 and TRBJ2-3; D uncertain. V was clipped by 1 base and J by 6 bases, with 5 bases between them. The length of the CDR3 is 11 residues. Germline values: CDR1 DFQATT, CDR2 SNEGSKA (reference sequence). CDR3 nucleotides: TGCAGTGCTAGAGCCCGGGATACGCAGTATTTT. Translated, it gives CSARARDTQYF.

The genes are TRBV6-1 and TRBJ1-2, with no clear D. CDR1 and CDR2 from the germline V gene are MNHNS and SASEGT. Trimming took off 6 bases at V and 6 bases at J, with 14 bases between the two ends. The CDR3 spans 13 residues. The CDR3 sequence is CASSPESTDGYTF. For the CDR3, the DNA is TGTGCCAGCAGCCCGGAGTCGACGGATGGCTACACCTTC.

The genes are TRBV7-2 and TRBJ2-5; 7 bases are a match to TRBD1. Germline CDR1 and CDR2: SGHTA and FQGNSA. CDR3 size: 15 residues. V lost 1 base and J lost 1; bases outside the gene matches: 3. The CDR3 here is CASSLVDRSQETQYF. For the CDR3, the DNA is TGTGCCAGCAGCTTAGTGGACAGGAGCCAAGAGACCCAGTACTTC. Full variable domain (remainder filled in from reference TRBV7-2 and TRBJ2-5): GAGVSQSPSNKVTEKGKDVELRCDPISGHTALYWYRQSLGQGLEFLIYFQGNSAPDKSGLPSDRFSAERTGGSVSTLTIQRTQQEDSAVYLCASSLVDRSQETQYFGPGTRLLVL.

This rearrangement joins TRBV2 to TRBJ1-1, with unresolved D. This CDR3 region has 13 residues. V lost 4 bases, J lost 0 bases, and 6 bases lay in between. The V gene's germline CDR1 is SNHLY and CDR2 FYNNEI. The CDR3 sequence: CASSALMNTEAFF. The CDR3 coding sequence is TGTGCCAGCAGTGCCCTTATGAACACTGAAGCTTTCTTT. The variable domain in full, completed from reference TRBV2 and TRBJ1-1, reads EPEVTQTPSHQVTQMGQEVILRCVPISNHLYFYWYRQILGQKVEFLVSFYNNEISEKSEIFDDQFSVERPDGSNFTLKIRSTKLEDSAMYFCASSALMNTEAFFGQGTRLTVV.

The gene calls are TRBV11-2 and TRBJ2-2; D is perhaps TRBD2 (5 bases). V dropped 3 bases and J dropped 1 base, with 9 bases sitting between them. The CDR3 runs 15 residues. The germline V gene encodes CDR1 SGHAT and CDR2 FQNNGV. The CDR3 here is CASSLRARNTGELFF. CDR3 sequence (DNA): TGTGCCAGCAGCTTGAGGGCAAGGAACACCGGGGAGCTGTTTTTT.

The V and J genes are TRBV7-9 and TRBJ2-1, with 8 bases that match TRBD1. In germline, CDR1 is SEHNR, CDR2 FQNEAQ (reference sequence). Germline trimming cut 1 base from V and 4 bases from J; bases unmatched to any gene: 6. The CDR3 is made up of 16 amino acids. The CDR3 nucleotides are TGTGCCAGCAGCTTAGAGGGGACAGGCCTATACAATGAGCAGTTCTTC. It encodes CASSLEGTGLYNEQFF.

The V and J genes are TRBV7-9 and TRBJ1-3; TRBD1 aligns across 7 bases. With V trimmed by 1 base and J by 8 bases, 5 bases remained unmatched. The CDR3 totals 14 residues. Germline V lookup: CDR1 SEHNR, CDR2 FQNEAQ (reference sequence). The CDR3 reads CASSLEGGQDTIYF. Here the CDR3 DNA reads TGTGCCAGCAGCTTAGAAGGGGGCCAGGACACCATATATTTT.

The V and J genes are TRBV7-2 and TRBJ2-7; maybe TRBD1 (5 bases). There are 18 residues in the CDR3. Germline CDR1 and CDR2: SGHTA and FQGNSA. V dropped 6 bases and J dropped 2 bases, with 26 bases sitting between them. CDR3 protein: CASSHPPGLGVPPYEQYF. The CDR3 DNA sequence: TGTGCCAGCAGTCACCCTCCTGGTTTAGGGGTGCCTCCCTACGAGCAGTACTTC.

The chain combines TRBV19 with TRBJ1-4, with 7 bases aligning to TRBD1. The CDR3 is 16 residues long. The V gene's germline CDR1 is LNHDA and CDR2 SQIVND (reference sequence). Trimming took 5 bases from V and 6 from J; bases not matched to a gene: 12. CDR3 residues: CASSALQGTGDEKLFF. CDR3 nucleotide sequence: TGTGCCAGTAGTGCTCTACAGGGGACTGGGGATGAAAAACTGTTTTTT.

V and J are TRBV9 and TRBJ2-7, with 10 bases matching TRBD1. Germline loops: CDR1 SGDLS, CDR2 YYNGEE. V shed 0 bases, J shed 3 bases, and the junction held 6 bases outside the gene matches. The CDR3 consists of 16 residues. CDR3 in DNA: TGTGCCAGCAGCGTAGGGATCGGGACAGGGGACTACGAGCAGTACTTC. As protein: CASSVGIGTGDYEQYF.

This rearrangement joins TRBV6-1 to TRBJ2-7, with a tentative D call TRBD1 (5 bases). This CDR3 contains 15 residues. CDR1 is MNHNS, CDR2 SASEGT, per germline. Deletions cut 6 bases from V and 6 bases from J, with 21 bases between. In DNA, the CDR3 is TGTGCCAGCAGAGCCCCTCCTCAGGGAATCGGCGAGCAGTACTTC. Amino acids: CASRAPPQGIGEQYF.